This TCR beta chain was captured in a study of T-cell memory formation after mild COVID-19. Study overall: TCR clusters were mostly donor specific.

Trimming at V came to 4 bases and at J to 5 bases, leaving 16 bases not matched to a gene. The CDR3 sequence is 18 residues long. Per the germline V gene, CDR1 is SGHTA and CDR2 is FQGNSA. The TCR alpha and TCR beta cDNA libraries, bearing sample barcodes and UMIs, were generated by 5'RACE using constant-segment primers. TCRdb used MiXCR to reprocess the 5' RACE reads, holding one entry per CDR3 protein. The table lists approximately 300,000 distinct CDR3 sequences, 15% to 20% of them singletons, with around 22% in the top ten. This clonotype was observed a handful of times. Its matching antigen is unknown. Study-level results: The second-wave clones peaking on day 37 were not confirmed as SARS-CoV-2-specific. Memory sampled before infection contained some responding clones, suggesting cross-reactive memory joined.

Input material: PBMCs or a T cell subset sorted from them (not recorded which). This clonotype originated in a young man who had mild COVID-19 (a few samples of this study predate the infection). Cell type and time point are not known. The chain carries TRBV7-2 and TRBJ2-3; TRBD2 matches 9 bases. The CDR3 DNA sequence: TGTGCCAGCAGCTCCGCTTTACGGCTAGCGGGGAGGGGAGATACGCAGTATTTT. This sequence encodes CASSSALRLAGRGDTQYF.